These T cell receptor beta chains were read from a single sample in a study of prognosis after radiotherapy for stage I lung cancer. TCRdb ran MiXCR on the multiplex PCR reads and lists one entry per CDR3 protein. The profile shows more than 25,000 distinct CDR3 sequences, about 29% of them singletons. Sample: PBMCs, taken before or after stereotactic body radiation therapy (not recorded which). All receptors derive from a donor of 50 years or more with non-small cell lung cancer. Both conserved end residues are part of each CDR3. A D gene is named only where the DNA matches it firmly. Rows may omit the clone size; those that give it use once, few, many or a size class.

CASRQGLVYEQYF,TGTGCCAGCAGACAGGGACTGGTCTACGAGCAGTACTTC,many,TRBJ2-7,TRBV6-2/TRBV6-3,NA
CASSLYPPGTIYGYTF,TGCGCCAGCAGCTTGTACCCTCCCGGGACGATCTATGGCTACACCTTC,many,TRBJ1-2,TRBV5-1,NA
CASSESGAEFFMNTEAFF,TGTGCCAGCAGTGAATCTGGGGCTGAGTTCTTCATGAACACTGAAGCTTTCTTT,many,TRBJ1-1,TRBV2,NA
CASSNGWEEQYF,TGTGCCAGTAGTAACGGTTGGGAGGAGCAGTACTTC,many,TRBJ2-7,TRBV19,NA
CASSFKGGYQFF,TGTGCCAGCAGTTTTAAAGGGGGTTATCAGTTCTTC,NA,TRBJ2-1,TRBV6-5,NA
CASSPIGRLNTGELFF,TGTGCCAGCAGCCCCATTGGGCGGCTGAACACCGGGGAGCTGTTTTTT,many,TRBJ2-2,TRBV7-9,NA
CASSPGLVNSYEQYF,TGTGCCAGCAGCCCCGGTCTTGTAAACTCCTACGAGCAGTACTTC,many,TRBJ2-7,TRBV6-1,NA
CASSSPSGGPYNEQFF,TGCGCCAGCAGCTCACCCTCGGGAGGGCCTTACAATGAGCAGTTCTTC,many,TRBJ2-1,TRBV5-1,TRBD2
CSASRQGGSYEQYF,TGCAGTGCTAGTCGACAGGGCGGCTCCTACGAGCAGTACTTC,many,TRBJ2-7,TRBV20-1,TRBD1
CASSTFLSGNTVELFF,TGTGCCAGCAGTACTTTCCTATCGGGGAACACCGTGGAGCTGTTTTTT,NA,TRBJ2-2,TRBV28,NA
CASSLLTGLAGANEQFF,TGTGCCAGCAGTTTACTGACCGGACTAGCGGGAGCCAATGAGCAGTTCTTC,many,TRBJ2-1,TRBV28,TRBD2
CASSQDWGAPQHF,TGTGCCAGCAGCCAAGATTGGGGGGCGCCCCAGCATTTT,many,TRBJ1-5,TRBV3-1,NA
CASSFRDRGGNEQFF,TGTGCCAGCAGTTTCCGGGACAGGGGTGGCAATGAGCAGTTCTTC,NA,TRBJ2-1,TRBV27,TRBD1
CASSIVGGTPGELFF,TGTGCCAGTAGTATAGTAGGAGGGACTCCCGGGGAGCTGTTTTTT,many,TRBJ2-2,TRBV19,NA
CASSLGSGLLIGEQFF,TGTGCCAGCAGCTTAGGTTCAGGACTATTAATCGGTGAGCAGTTCTTC,many,TRBJ2-1,TRBV7-6,NA
CASSLLAGVPDTQYF,TGTGCCAGCAGCTTACTAGCGGGAGTCCCAGATACGCAGTATTTT,many,TRBJ2-3,TRBV7-3,TRBD2